This T cell receptor (beta chain) was sequenced during a study of regulatory T cells in long-lasting Graves disease. Indicated time point: newly diagnosed GD, antithyroid drugs for less than 3 months. PBMC RNA was the source of the TCR library. TCR beta libraries were built with iRepertoire HTBI primers and Arm-PCR of CDR3 regions. Each CDR3 protein gets one entry after TCRdb re-called the multiplex PCR reads with MiXCR. The table has about 210,000 distinct CDR3 sequences, approximately 19% seen once. The CDR3 is 16 residues long. V was clipped by 4 bases and J by 7 bases, with 23 bases between them. The V gene's germline CDR1 is SQVTM and CDR2 ANQGSEA. At least ten counts were recorded for this clonotype. What it recognizes is unknown. General study results and limits: Those with persistent Graves' had less TCR diversity than newly diagnosed patients.

The same sample was also used in a study of T cells in Graves' hyperthyroidism and ophthalmopathy. As that study records: Using the HTBI primer set, a first-round RT-PCR was run on the TCR CDR3.

The sequenced sample was peripheral blood mononuclear cells (PBMCs), obtained at new diagnosis, from a patient treated with antithyroid drugs. This sequence was found in a woman aged 25 to 39 with Graves disease. The chain carries TRBV29-1 and TRBJ2-4; tentative D call: TRBD2 (5 bases). For the CDR3, the DNA is TGCAGCGTTGTTGGTTCGAGCAGCGGATCTCGGAACATTCAGTACTTC. Amino acids: CSVVGSSSGSRNIQYF.